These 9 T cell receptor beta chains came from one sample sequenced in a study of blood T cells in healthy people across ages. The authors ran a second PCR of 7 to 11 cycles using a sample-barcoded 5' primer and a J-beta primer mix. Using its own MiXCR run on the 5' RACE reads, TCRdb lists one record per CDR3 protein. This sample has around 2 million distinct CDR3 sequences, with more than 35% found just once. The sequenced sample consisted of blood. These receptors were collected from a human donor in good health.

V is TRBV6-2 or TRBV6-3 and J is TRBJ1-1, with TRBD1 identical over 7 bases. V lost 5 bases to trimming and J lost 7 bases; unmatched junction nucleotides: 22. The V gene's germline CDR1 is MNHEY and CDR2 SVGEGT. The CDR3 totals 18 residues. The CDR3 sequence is CASSPTSLTTTGADEAFF. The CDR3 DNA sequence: TGTGCCAGCAGTCCCACTAGCCTCACAACCACAGGGGCGGATGAAGCTTTCTTT.

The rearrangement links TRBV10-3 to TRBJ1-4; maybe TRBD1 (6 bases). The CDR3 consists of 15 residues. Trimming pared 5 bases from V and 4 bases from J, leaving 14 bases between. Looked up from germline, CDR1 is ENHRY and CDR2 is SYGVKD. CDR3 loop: CAISSSGQNNEKLFF. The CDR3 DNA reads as TGTGCCATCAGTAGCTCGGGACAAAATAATGAAAAACTGTTTTTT.

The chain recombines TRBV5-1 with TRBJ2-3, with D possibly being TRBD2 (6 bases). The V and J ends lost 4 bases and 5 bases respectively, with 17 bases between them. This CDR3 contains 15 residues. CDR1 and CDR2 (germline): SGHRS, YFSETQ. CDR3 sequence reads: CASSPWGLLEDTQYF. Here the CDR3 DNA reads TGCGCCAGCAGCCCATGGGGACTCCTTGAAGATACGCAGTATTTT.

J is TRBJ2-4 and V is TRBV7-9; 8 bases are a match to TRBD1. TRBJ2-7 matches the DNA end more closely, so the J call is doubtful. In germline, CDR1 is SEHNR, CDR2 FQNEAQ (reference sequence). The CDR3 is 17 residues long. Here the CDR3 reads CASSPDRGRSGTYEQYF. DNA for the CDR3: TGTGCCAGCAGCCCAGACAGGGGAAGGAGCGGTACTTACGAGCAGTACTTC.

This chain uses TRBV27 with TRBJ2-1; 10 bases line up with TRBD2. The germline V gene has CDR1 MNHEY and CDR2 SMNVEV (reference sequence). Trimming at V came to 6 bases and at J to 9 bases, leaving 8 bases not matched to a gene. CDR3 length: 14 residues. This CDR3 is CASRGAGGPVEQFF. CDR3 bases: TGTGCCAGCAGGGGAGCGGGGGGGCCTGTTGAGCAGTTCTTC.

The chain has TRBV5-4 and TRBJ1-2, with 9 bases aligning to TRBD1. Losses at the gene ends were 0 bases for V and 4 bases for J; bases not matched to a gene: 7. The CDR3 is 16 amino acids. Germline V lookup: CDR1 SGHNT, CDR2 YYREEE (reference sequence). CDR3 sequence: CASSLVHGTGLYGYTF. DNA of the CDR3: TGTGCCAGCAGCTTGGTACATGGGACAGGGCTCTATGGCTACACCTTC.

The CDR3 region is CASTIWWDRDTEAFF. As DNA, the CDR3 is TGTGCCAGCACCATCTGGTGGGACAGGGACACTGAAGCTTTCTTT. The rearrangement links TRBV6-1 to TRBJ1-1; 9 bases match TRBD1. Germline CDR1 reads MNHNS; CDR2 reads SASEGT. This CDR3 comprises 15 residues. V gave up 7 bases and J gave up 3 bases; unmatched junction bases: 9.

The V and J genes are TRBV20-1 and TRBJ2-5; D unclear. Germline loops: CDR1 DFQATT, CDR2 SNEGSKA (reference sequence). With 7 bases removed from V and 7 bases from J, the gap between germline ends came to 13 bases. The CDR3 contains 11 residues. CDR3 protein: CSGATKGTQYF. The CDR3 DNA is TGCAGTGGAGCCACAAAGGGGACCCAGTACTTC.

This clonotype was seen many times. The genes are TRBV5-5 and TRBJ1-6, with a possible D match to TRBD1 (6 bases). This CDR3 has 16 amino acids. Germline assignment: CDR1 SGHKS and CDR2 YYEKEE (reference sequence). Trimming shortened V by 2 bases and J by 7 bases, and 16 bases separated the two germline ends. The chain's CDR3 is CASSLGRGRVNSPLHF. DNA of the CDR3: TGTGCCAGCAGCTTAGGCAGGGGAAGAGTCAATTCACCCCTCCACTTT. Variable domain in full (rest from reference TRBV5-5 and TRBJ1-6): DAGVTQSPTHLIKTRGQQVTLRCSPISGHKSVSWYQQVLGQGPQFIFQYYEKEERGRGNFPDRFSARQFPNYSSELNVNALLLGDSALYLCASSLGRGRVNSPLHFGNGTRLTVT.